This TCR beta chain appears in the sequencing data of a study of blood T cells in healthy people across ages. Study-level findings and limits: The unknown donor CMV status may have confounded expanded clonotype changes. Fewer expanded clones and more diversity marked long-lived versus aged donors.

Every sample gave at least 6 micrograms of total RNA when it was extracted. On this clonotype itself: What it recognizes is unknown.

The ends were cut back, 2 bases at V and 7 bases at J, with 12 bases in the middle. Germline loops: CDR1 SGHRS, CDR2 YFSETQ. The CDR3 is made up of 13 amino acids. Combining a sample-barcoded 5' primer with a J-beta primer mix, a second PCR ran for about 6 to 11 cycles. TCRdb itself ran the 5' RACE reads through MiXCR, one entry per CDR3 protein. The data contain about 1,500,000 distinct CDR3 sequences, about 28% of them singletons. Sequenced input: blood. J is TRBJ1-2 and V is TRBV5-1, with D tentatively TRBD1 (5 bases). The TCR originated in a woman aged 25 to 39 in good health. In DNA form, the CDR3 reads TGCGCCAGCAGCTTCTTGGGGGACCGTGGCTACACCTTC. This sequence encodes CASSFLGDRGYTF. Full variable domain (outside the CDR3, taken from reference TRBV5-1 and TRBJ1-2): KAGVTQTPRYLIKTRGQQVTLSCSPISGHRSVSWYQQTPGQGLQFLFEYFSETQRNKGNFPGRFSGRQFSNSRSEMNVSTLELGDSALYLCASSFLGDRGYTFGSGTRLTVV.